The T cell receptor beta chain described here comes from a study of T cells in Graves' hyperthyroidism and ophthalmopathy. General study findings and limits: Blood shared most expanded thyroid clonotypes above 0.001. Prediction of ophthalmopathy progression came a median 6.5 months pre-onset.

Using RNA transcripts as the source, TCR beta CDR3 regions were amplified. Initially, a first-round RT-PCR of the TCR CDR3 employed the HTBI primer set. TCRdb recomputed calls from the multiplex PCR reads with MiXCR, one row per CDR3 protein. This sample has around 430,000 distinct CDR3 sequences, with 14% to 15% found just once. In this sample, this clonotype turned up a few times. The antigen is undetermined. Lactation, pregnancy, other autoimmune disease or uncontrolled infection led to exclusion of patients. The study based diagnoses on clinical symptoms, serum thyroxine and TRAb, thyroid ultrasound and orbital computed tomography. CDR1 and CDR2 (germline): MNHEY, SVGAGI. Trimming took 4 bases from V and 4 from J, leaving 11 bases between them. The CDR3 runs 14 residues.

The receptor's source is a woman aged 25 to 45 with Graves' hyperthyroidism. This sequence joins TRBV6-5 and TRBJ2-4; D unclear. What was sequenced was blood. The CDR3 loop reads CASSSRTKKNIQYF. DNA of the CDR3: TGTGCCAGCAGTTCAAGGACGAAGAAAAACATTCAGTACTTC.